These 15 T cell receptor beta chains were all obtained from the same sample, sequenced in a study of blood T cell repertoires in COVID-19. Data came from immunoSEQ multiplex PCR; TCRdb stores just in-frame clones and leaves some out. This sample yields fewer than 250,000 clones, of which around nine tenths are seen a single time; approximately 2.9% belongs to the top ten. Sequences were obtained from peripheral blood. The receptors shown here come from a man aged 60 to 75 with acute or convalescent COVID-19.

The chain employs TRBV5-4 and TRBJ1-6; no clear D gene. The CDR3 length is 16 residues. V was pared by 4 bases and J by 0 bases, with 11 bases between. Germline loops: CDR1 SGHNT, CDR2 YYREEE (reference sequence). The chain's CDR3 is CASSAIQSSYNSPLHF. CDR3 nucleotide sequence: TGTGCCAGCAGCGCCATACAGAGCTCCTATAATTCACCCCTCCACTTT.

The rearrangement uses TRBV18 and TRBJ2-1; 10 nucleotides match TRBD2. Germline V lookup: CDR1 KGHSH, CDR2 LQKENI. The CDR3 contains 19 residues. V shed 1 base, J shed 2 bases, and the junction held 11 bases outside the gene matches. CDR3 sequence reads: CASSPRRGSGGPTYNEQFF. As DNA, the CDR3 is TGTGCCAGCTCACCACGAAGGGGTAGCGGGGGGCCCACCTACAATGAGCAGTTCTTC.

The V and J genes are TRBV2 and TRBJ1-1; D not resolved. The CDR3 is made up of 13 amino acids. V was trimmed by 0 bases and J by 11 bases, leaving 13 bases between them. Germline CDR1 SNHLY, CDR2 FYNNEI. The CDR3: CASSEAHTAGAFF. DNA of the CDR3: TGTGCCAGCAGTGAAGCTCACACTGCGGGGGCTTTCTTT.

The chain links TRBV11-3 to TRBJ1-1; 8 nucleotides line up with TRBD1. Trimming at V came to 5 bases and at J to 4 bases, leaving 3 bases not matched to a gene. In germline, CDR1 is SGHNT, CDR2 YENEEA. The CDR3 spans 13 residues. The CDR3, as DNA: TGTGCCAGCAGCAGCGGACAGGGCACTGAAGCTTTCTTT. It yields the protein CASSSGQGTEAFF.

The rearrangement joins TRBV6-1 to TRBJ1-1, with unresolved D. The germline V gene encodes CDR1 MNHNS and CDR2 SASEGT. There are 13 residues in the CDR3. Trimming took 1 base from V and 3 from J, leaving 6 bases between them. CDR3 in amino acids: CASSEDSDTEAFF. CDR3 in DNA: TGTGCCAGCAGTGAAGATTCCGACACTGAAGCTTTCTTT.

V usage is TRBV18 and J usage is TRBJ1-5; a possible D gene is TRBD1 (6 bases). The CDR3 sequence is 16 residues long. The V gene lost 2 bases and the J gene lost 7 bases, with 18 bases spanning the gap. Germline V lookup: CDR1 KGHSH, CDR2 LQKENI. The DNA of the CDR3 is TGTGCCAGCTCACCAAAGGGAACGGCCCAGGGGCAGCCCCAGCATTTT. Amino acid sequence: CASSPKGTAQGQPQHF.

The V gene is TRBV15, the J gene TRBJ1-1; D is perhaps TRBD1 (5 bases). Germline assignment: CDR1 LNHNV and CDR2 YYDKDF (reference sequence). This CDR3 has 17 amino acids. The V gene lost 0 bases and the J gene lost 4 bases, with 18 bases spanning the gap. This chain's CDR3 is CATSRDRPARVGTEAFF. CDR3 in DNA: TGTGCCACCAGCAGAGATAGGCCGGCCAGGGTGGGCACTGAAGCTTTCTTT.

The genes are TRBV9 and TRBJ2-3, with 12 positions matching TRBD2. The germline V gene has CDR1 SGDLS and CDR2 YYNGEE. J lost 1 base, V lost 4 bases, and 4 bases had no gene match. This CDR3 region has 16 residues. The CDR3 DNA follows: TGTGCCAGCAGCCCTCGACTAGCGGGGGGCACAGATACGCAGTATTTT. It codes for CASSPRLAGGTDTQYF.

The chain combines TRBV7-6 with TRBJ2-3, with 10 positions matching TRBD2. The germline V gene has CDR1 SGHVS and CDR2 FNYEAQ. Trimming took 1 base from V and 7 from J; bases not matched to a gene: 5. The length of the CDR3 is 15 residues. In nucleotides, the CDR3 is TGTGCCAGCAGCTTAGTAGCGGGGGGTGGAAATACGCAGTATTTT. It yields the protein CASSLVAGGGNTQYF.

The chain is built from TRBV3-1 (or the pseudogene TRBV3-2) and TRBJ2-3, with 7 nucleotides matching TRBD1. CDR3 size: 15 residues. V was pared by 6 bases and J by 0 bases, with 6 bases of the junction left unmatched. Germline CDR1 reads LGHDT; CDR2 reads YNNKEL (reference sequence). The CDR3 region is CASSWTGTSTDTQYF. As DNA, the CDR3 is TGTGCCAGCAGTTGGACAGGCACTAGCACAGATACGCAGTATTTT.

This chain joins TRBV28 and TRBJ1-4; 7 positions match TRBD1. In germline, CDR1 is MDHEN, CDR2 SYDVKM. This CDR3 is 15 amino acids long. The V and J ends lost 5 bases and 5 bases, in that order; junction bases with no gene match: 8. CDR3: CASSPARGRNEKLFF. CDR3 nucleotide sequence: TGTGCCAGCAGTCCTGCCAGGGGGAGGAATGAAAAACTGTTTTTT.

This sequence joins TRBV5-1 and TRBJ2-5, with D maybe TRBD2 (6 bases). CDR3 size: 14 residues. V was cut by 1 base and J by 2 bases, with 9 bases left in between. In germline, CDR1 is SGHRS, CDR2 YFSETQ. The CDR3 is CASSLFGGQETQYF. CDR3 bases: TGCGCCAGCAGCTTGTTCGGGGGTCAAGAGACCCAGTACTTC.

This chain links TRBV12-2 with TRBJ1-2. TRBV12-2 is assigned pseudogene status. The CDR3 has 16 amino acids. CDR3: CAQNSMGAGPNYGYTF. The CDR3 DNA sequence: TGTGCACAAAACTCGATGGGAGCGGGCCCGAACTATGGCTACACCTTC.

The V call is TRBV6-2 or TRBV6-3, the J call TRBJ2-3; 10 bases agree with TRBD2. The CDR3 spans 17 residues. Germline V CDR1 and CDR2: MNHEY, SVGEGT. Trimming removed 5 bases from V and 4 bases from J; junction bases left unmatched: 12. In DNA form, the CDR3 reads TGTGCCAGCAGTAGAGCGGGGGGGCCCTCTTCCGCAGATACGCAGTATTTT. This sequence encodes CASSRAGGPSSADTQYF.

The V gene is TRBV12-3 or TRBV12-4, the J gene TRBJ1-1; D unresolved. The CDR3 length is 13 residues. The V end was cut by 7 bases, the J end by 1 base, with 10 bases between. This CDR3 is CASTPWANTEAFF. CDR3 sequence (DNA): TGTGCCAGCACCCCGTGGGCGAACACTGAAGCTTTCTTT.